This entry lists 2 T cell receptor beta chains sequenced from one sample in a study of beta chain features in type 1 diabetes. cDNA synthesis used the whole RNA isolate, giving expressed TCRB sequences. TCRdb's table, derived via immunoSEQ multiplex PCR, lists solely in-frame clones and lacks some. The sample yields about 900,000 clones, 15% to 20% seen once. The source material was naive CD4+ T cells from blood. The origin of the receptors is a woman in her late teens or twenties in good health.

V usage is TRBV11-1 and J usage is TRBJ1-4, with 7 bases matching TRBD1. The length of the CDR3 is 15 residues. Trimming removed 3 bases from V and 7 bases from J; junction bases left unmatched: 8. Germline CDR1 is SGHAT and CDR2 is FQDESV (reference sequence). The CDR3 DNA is TGTGCCAGCAGCTTTTCGACAGGGTTGGGTGAAAAACTGTTTTTT. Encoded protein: CASSFSTGLGEKLFF.

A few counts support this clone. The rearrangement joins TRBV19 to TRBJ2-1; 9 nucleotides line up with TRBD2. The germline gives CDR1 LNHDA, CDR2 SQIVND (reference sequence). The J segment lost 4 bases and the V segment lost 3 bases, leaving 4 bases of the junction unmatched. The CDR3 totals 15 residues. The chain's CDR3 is CASSISSGRYNEQFF. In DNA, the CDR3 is TGTGCCAGTAGTATTTCGAGCGGGAGGTACAATGAGCAGTTCTTC.